Shown below are 10 T cell receptor beta chains from a single sample sequenced in a study of T cells after yellow fever vaccination. TCRdb ran MiXCR on the 5' RACE reads and lists one entry per CDR3 protein. The table lists about 200,000 distinct CDR3 sequences, 3% to 4% of them singletons. The specimen was CD4+ T cells sorted from PBMCs, collected 10 days after the yellow fever booster vaccination. These receptors all stem from a man younger than 30 who received the YFV17D yellow fever vaccine.

This clonotype has a handful of counts. The chain couples TRBV7-2 to TRBJ1-6; 8 nucleotides match TRBD1. V trimming: 1 base; J trimming: 10 bases; junction bases outside the gene matches: 12. The germline gives CDR1 SGHTA, CDR2 FQGNSA. The length of the CDR3 is 17 residues. The CDR3: CASSLDRDRFLSSPLHF. In DNA form, the CDR3 reads TGTGCCAGCAGCTTAGACCGGGACAGGTTCTTATCGTCACCCCTCCACTTT.

Ten or more counts support this clonotype. The chain recombines TRBV28 with TRBJ1-5, with 9 positions matching TRBD1. The V gene's germline CDR1 is MDHEN and CDR2 SYDVKM. Trimming took 4 bases from V and 4 from J; bases not matched to a gene: 8. The CDR3 loop spans 16 amino acids. The CDR3 sequence is CASSSSTGGGNQPQHF. In DNA form, the CDR3 reads TGTGCCAGCAGTTCCTCGACAGGGGGAGGGAATCAGCCCCAGCATTTT.

This clonotype showed up many times. This chain uses TRBV2 with TRBJ2-2; 10 positions match TRBD2. The CDR3 length is 14 residues. V was pared by 11 bases and J by 4 bases, with 7 bases of the junction left unmatched. In germline, CDR1 is SNHLY, CDR2 FYNNEI. The CDR3 loop is CASGGLAVTGELFF. CDR3 nucleotide sequence: TGTGCCTCCGGAGGACTAGCGGTCACCGGGGAGCTGTTTTTT.

This chain links TRBV5-5 with TRBJ2-7, with 13 bases identical to TRBD2. Trimming at V came to 5 bases and at J to 4 bases, leaving 3 bases not matched to a gene. The CDR3 length is 14 residues. The germline V gene has CDR1 SGHKS and CDR2 YYEKEE (reference sequence). Here the CDR3 DNA reads TGTGCCAGCAGTCCGGGACTAGCGGGGTACGAGCAGTACTTC. It is translated as CASSPGLAGYEQYF.

This clonotype has more than one count but fewer than ten. The chain has TRBV6-4 and TRBJ2-7, with D perhaps matching TRBD2 (6 bases). V gave up 6 bases and J gave up 4 bases, with 13 bases separating them. From germline, CDR1 is MRHNA and CDR2 SNTAGT. The CDR3 is 13 residues long. The CDR3 is CASSRLAGYEQYF. CDR3 in DNA: TGTGCCAGCAGCCGCTTGGCGGGGTACGAGCAGTACTTC.

This clonotype was found a few times. This chain links TRBV19 with TRBJ1-1, with no clear D. The V end lost 3 bases, the J end lost 1 base, and 9 bases lay between the germline ends. CDR1 and CDR2 from the germline V gene are LNHDA and SQIVND (reference sequence). The CDR3 has 14 residues. The CDR3 DNA reads as TGTGCCAGTAGTATGGGCAGGCAGAACACTGAAGCTTTCTTT. Translating gives CASSMGRQNTEAFF.

This clonotype was counted at least ten times. The genes are TRBV11-2 and TRBJ1-6; D call uncertain. The germline V and J ends were trimmed by 5 bases and 8 bases, with 7 bases remaining between them. The CDR3 runs to 12 residues. Germline V gene lookup returns CDR1 SGHAT and CDR2 FQNNGV. CDR3 DNA sequence: TGTGCCAGCAGCGAGAGTGATTCACCCCTCCACTTT. Translating gives CASSESDSPLHF. Based on the CDR3 plus reference TRBV11-2 and TRBJ1-6, the full variable domain is EAGVAQSPRYKIIEKRQSVAFWCNPISGHATLYWYQQILGQGPKLLIQFQNNGVVDDSQLPKDRFSAERLKGVDSTLKIQPAKLEDSAVYLCASSESDSPLHFGNGTRLTVT.

A few counts support this clonotype. V and J are TRBV20-1 and TRBJ2-7, with TRBD2 matching 7 bases. Germline CDR1 DFQATT, CDR2 SNEGSKA (reference sequence). The CDR3 totals 13 residues. The ends lost 4 bases at V and 0 bases at J; junction bases unmatched: 3. DNA for the CDR3: TGCAGTGCTATAGCGGGCCTCTCCTACGAGCAGTACGTC. It specifies CSAIAGLSYEQYV.

The rearrangement joins TRBV19 to TRBJ1-2, with TRBD1 matching over 9 bases. J lost 4 bases, V lost 7 bases, and 4 bases had no gene match. This CDR3 is 13 amino acids long. The germline gives CDR1 LNHDA, CDR2 SQIVND (reference sequence). CDR3 sequence reads: CASKGQGTYGYTF. CDR3 in DNA: TGTGCCAGTAAAGGACAGGGGACCTATGGCTACACCTTC.

This clonotype was observed a few times. The chain joins TRBV7-6 to TRBJ2-3; tentative D call: TRBD2 (6 bases). This CDR3 is 13 amino acids long. V dropped 5 bases and J dropped 4 bases, with 10 bases sitting between them. From germline, CDR1 is SGHVS and CDR2 FNYEAQ. The CDR3 DNA reads as TGTGCCAGCAGCCCGACTAGAGCAGATACGCAGTATTTT. Its translation: CASSPTRADTQYF.